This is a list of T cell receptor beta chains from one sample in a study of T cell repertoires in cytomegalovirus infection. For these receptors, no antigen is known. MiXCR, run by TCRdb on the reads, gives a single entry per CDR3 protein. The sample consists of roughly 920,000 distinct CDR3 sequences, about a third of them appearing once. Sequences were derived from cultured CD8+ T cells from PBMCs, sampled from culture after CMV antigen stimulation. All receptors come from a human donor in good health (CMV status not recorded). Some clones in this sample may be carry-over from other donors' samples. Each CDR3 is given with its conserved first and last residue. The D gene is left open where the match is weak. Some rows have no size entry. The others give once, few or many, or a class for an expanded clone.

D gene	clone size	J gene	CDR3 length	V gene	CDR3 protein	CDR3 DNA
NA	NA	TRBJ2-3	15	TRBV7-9	CTSSQRGIGTDTQYF	TGTACCAGCAGCCAAAGGGGAATTGGCACAGATACGCAGTATTTT
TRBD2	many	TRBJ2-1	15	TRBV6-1	CASSEELAGGNEQFF	TGTGCCAGCAGTGAAGAACTAGCGGGGGGAAATGAGCAGTTCTTC
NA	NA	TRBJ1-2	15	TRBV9	CASSPIGGRDYGYTF	TGTGCCAGCAGCCCCATTGGGGGCAGGGACTATGGCTACACCTTC
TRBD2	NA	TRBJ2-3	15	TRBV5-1	CASRSTGGAADTQYF	TGCGCCAGCAGGTCTACGGGGGGTGCGGCAGATACGCAGTATTTT
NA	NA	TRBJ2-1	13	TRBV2	CASSWPGVHEQLF	TGTGCCAGCAGTTGGCCAGGGGTCCATGAGCAGTTGTTC
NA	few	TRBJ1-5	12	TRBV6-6	CAVLRRDEPQHF	TGTGCCGTACTGAGGCGGGATGAGCCCCAGCATTTT
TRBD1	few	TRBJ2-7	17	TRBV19	CASSTRIRTGLAYEQYF	TGTGCCAGTAGTACCCGAATCCGGACAGGGTTAGCCTACGAGCAGTACTTC
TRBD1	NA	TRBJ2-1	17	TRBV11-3	CASSTRQGKSSYNEQFF	TGTGCCAGCAGCACAAGACAGGGAAAGAGCTCCTACAATGAGCAGTTCTTC
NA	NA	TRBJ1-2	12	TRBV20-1	CTPPGAGSGYTF	TGCACACCGCCGGGGGCGGGGAGTGGCTACACCTTC
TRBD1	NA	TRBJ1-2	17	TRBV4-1	CASSQDDVEGARYGYTF	TGCGCCAGCAGCCAAGATGATGTAGAGGGGGCAAGATATGGCTACACCTTC
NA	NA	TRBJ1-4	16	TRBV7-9	CASSPERWFLHEKLFF	TGTGCCAGCAGCCCGGAGAGGTGGTTTTTGCATGAAAAACTGTTTTTT
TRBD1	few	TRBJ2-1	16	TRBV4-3	CASSGRDRGSYNEQFF	TGCGCCAGCAGCGGTCGGGACAGGGGGTCCTACAATGAGCAGTTCTTC
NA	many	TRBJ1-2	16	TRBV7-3	CASSLVESRRDYGYTF	TGTGCCAGCAGCTTGGTTGAAAGTAGAAGGGACTATGGCTACACCTTC
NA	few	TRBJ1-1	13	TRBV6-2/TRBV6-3	CASSRSGRAEAFF	TGTGCCAGCAGTAGATCGGGTAGGGCTGAAGCTTTCTTT
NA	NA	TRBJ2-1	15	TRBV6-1	CASSDRFDSYNEQFF	TGTGCCAGCAGTGATCGATTCGACAGTTACAATGAGCAGTTCTTC
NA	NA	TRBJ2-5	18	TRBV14	CASSYDGPLAPPWETQYF	TGTGCCAGCAGCTATGACGGTCCTCTGGCCCCTCCTTGGGAGACCCAGTACTTC
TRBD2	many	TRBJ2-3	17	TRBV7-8	CASSLGRLAGGPDTQYF	TGTGCCAGCAGCTTAGGACGGTTAGCGGGGGGACCAGATACGCAGTATTTT
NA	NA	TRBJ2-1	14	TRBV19	CASSIDTYYNEQFF	TGTGCCAGTAGTATCGATACATACTACAATGAGCAGTTCTTC
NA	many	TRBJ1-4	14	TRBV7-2	CASSITWRGEKLFF	TGTGCCAGCAGCATAACTTGGCGCGGTGAAAAACTGTTTTTT
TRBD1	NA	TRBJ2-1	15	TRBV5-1	CASSPRQGIGNEQFF	TGCGCCAGCAGCCCTCGACAGGGGATAGGCAATGAGCAGTTCTTC
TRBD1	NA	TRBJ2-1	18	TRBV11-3	CASSLEGSGQGPYNEQFF	TGTGCCAGCAGCTTAGAGGGGTCCGGACAGGGGCCCTACAATGAGCAGTTCTTC
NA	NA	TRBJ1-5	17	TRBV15	CATSRDVGGGFNQPQHF	TGTGCCACCAGCAGAGATGTCGGCGGAGGTTTCAATCAGCCCCAGCATTTT
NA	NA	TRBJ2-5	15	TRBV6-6	CASSTTAGPQETQYF	TGTGCCAGCAGTACGACGGCGGGGCCACAAGAGACCCAGTACTTC
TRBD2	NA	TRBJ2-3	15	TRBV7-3	CASSQAGCLTDTQYF	TGTGCCAGCAGCCAAGCGGGGTGCCTTACAGATACGCAGTATTTT
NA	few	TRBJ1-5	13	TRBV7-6	CASSLYSGQPQHF	TGTGCCAGCAGCTTATATTCGGGTCAGCCCCAGCATTTT
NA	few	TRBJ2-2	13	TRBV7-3	CASSNTNTGELFF	TGTGCCAGCAGCAACACGAACACCGGGGAGCTGTTTTTT